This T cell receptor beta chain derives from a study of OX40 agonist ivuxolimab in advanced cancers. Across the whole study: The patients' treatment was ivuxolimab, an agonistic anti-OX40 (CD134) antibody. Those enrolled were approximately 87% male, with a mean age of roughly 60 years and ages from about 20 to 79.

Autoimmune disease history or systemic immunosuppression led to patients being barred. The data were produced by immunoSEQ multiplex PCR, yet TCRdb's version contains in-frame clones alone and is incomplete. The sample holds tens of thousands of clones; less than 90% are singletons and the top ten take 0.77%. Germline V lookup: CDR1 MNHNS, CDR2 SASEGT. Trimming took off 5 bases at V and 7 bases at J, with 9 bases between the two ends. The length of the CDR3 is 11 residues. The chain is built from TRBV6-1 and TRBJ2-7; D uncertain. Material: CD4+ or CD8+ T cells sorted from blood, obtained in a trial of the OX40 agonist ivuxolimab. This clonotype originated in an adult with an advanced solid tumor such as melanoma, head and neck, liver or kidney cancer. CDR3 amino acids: CASSTIREQYF. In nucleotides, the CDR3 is TGTGCCAGCAGTACCATTAGGGAGCAGTACTTC.